The 6 T cell receptor beta chains below all came from one sample that was sequenced in a study of T cell responses to AZD1222 COVID-19 vaccine. TCRdb keeps only in-frame clones here, not all; method: immunoSEQ multiplex PCR. The data show 120,000 to 150,000 clones, with roughly 86% seen just once and about 4.9% held by the top ten. Sequenced material: peripheral blood, taken 28 days after the second dose of the MenACWY control vaccine. The receptors were sampled from an adult who received the MenACWY meningococcal vaccine as a control.

The chain carries TRBV11-1 and TRBJ1-2, with no clear D. Germline V gene sequence: CDR1 SGHAT, CDR2 FQDESV (reference sequence). The CDR3 extends over 16 amino acids. The V end lost 1 base, the J end lost 6 bases, and 18 bases lay between the germline ends. Here the CDR3 DNA reads TGTGCCAGCAGCTTAGTTGTTCTAGGAGGGAAGGATGGCTACACCTTC. Its translation is CASSLVVLGGKDGYTF.

The V gene is TRBV19, the J gene TRBJ2-7, with D perhaps matching TRBD2 (6 bases). V lost 3 bases to trimming and J lost 5 bases, with 17 bases between them. The CDR3 consists of 15 residues. From germline, CDR1 is LNHDA and CDR2 SQIVND (reference sequence). CDR3 sequence (DNA): TGTGCCAGTAGTATTACGGGGGTACTCCTGAACGAGCAGTACTTC. Translating it yields CASSITGVLLNEQYF.

The rearrangement joins TRBV4-1 to TRBJ2-5; no definite D call. The germline gives CDR1 MGHRA, CDR2 YSYEKL. Trimming took off 0 bases at V and 5 bases at J, with 10 bases between the two ends. The CDR3 has 14 amino acids. The CDR3 DNA follows: TGCGCCAGCAGCCAAGATCTCCCAGGCGAGACCCAGTACTTC. As protein: CASSQDLPGETQYF.

J is TRBJ1-2 and V is TRBV30; the match to TRBD1 covers 10 bases. The germline V gene has CDR1 GTSNPN and CDR2 SVGIG (reference sequence). V lost 3 bases and J lost 5; bases outside the gene matches: 6. The CDR3 is 14 amino acids. The CDR3 sequence: CAWRGGQGYYGYTF. CDR3 coding DNA: TGTGCCTGGAGGGGGGGACAGGGGTATTATGGCTACACCTTC.

This chain connects TRBV11-2 to TRBJ1-1; D may be TRBD1 (6 bases). Trimming took off 1 base at V and 1 base at J, with 13 bases between the two ends. Germline CDR1 SGHAT, CDR2 FQNNGV. CDR3 length: 16 amino acids. This CDR3 is CASSLASGGGNTEAFF. The CDR3, as DNA: TGTGCCAGCAGCTTAGCGTCCGGGGGCGGGAACACTGAAGCTTTCTTT. The whole variable domain, filled in from reference TRBV11-2 and TRBJ1-1, reads EAGVAQSPRYKIIEKRQSVAFWCNPISGHATLYWYQQILGQGPKLLIQFQNNGVVDDSQLPKDRFSAERLKGVDSTLKIQPAKLEDSAVYLCASSLASGGGNTEAFFGQGTRLTVV.

V gene TRBV6-1 combines with J gene TRBJ1-6; TRBD1 is a possible D gene (5 bases). This CDR3 comprises 17 residues. In germline, CDR1 is MNHNS, CDR2 SASEGT. Trimming left V 0 bases short and J 6 bases short, with 15 bases between. The CDR3 bases are TGTGCCAGCAGTGAAGCGGGGGTCATCGGGAGTAATTCACCCCTCCACTTT. Encoded protein: CASSEAGVIGSNSPLHF.